The 13 T cell receptor beta chains below were found in one sample sequenced in a study of OX40 agonist ivuxolimab in advanced cancers. Data came from immunoSEQ multiplex PCR; TCRdb stores just in-frame clones and leaves some out. This sample has approximately 41,000 clones, with 70% to 90% found just once. The sequences come from CD4+ or CD8+ T cells sorted from blood, collected in a trial of the OX40 agonist ivuxolimab. The receptors originated from an adult with an advanced solid tumor such as melanoma, head and neck, liver or kidney cancer.

The chain links TRBV5-1 to TRBJ2-5; D gene uncertain. The CDR3 is 14 residues long. Trimming removed 4 bases at V and 5 bases at J, with 15 bases between. Germline V lookup: CDR1 SGHRS, CDR2 YFSETQ. The CDR3 DNA reads as TGCGCCAGCAGCCCGGACCCGGCGGTGGAGACCCAGTACTTC. As protein: CASSPDPAVETQYF.

The chain couples TRBV28 to TRBJ1-1; no clear D. V lost 11 bases and J lost 2, with 9 bases in between. CDR3 length equals 11 residues. Germline V gene data show CDR1 as MDHEN and CDR2 as SYDVKM. CDR3: CASRRNTEAFF. In nucleotides, the CDR3 is TGTGCCTCGCGGCGTAACACTGAAGCTTTCTTT.

The V call is TRBV2, the J call TRBJ2-1; 12 bases line up with TRBD2. Germline V gene data show CDR1 as SNHLY and CDR2 as FYNNEI. V lost 6 bases, J lost 3 bases, and 0 bases stayed unmatched. This CDR3 comprises 14 residues. The CDR3 DNA follows: TGTGCCAGCAGGACTAGCGGGGGCTACAATGAGCAGTTCTTC. Protein product: CASRTSGGYNEQFF.

The V and J genes are TRBV11-3 and TRBJ2-1, with 9 nucleotides matching TRBD2. The CDR3 length is 14 residues. The trim removed 1 base at V and 8 bases at J, leaving 3 bases unmatched. Germline CDR1 SGHNT, CDR2 YENEEA. CDR3 nucleotides: TGTGCCAGCAGCTTAGCGGCGGGGGGGTATGAGCAGTTCTTC. Its protein is CASSLAAGGYEQFF.

The V call is TRBV6-1, the J call TRBJ2-1; TRBD1 agrees at 7 bases. J lost 5 bases, V lost 4 bases, and 8 bases had no gene match. This CDR3 is built from 15 residues. The germline gives CDR1 MNHNS, CDR2 SASEGT. The CDR3 loop reads CASSVLPGQNNEQFF. In nucleotides, the CDR3 is TGTGCCAGCAGTGTCTTACCGGGACAGAACAATGAGCAGTTCTTC.

J is TRBJ1-5 and V is TRBV4-2, with D hard to call. The CDR3 extends over 14 amino acids. Deletions cut 5 bases from V and 7 bases from J, with 15 bases between. The germline V gene encodes CDR1 LGHNA and CDR2 YNFKEQ. In nucleotides, the CDR3 is TGTGCCAGCAGCACCCGGCGATCTAGACAGCCCCAGCATTTT. Its translation is CASSTRRSRQPQHF.

V gene TRBV11-2 combines with J gene TRBJ2-4; D perhaps matches TRBD2 (5 bases). The CDR3 totals 15 residues. The germline V gene encodes CDR1 SGHAT and CDR2 FQNNGV. Trimming took off 5 bases at V and 4 bases at J, with 15 bases between the two ends. This chain's CDR3 is CASSVQTREKNIQYF. For the CDR3, the DNA is TGTGCCAGCAGCGTTCAAACTAGGGAGAAAAACATTCAGTACTTC.

The genes are TRBV7-2 and TRBJ2-7, with D possibly being TRBD1 (5 bases). The V gene's germline CDR1 is SGHTA and CDR2 FQGNSA. The germline V and J ends were trimmed by 5 bases and 7 bases, with 15 bases remaining between them. The CDR3 is 13 residues long. Here the CDR3 reads CASSQQVGMEQYF. The CDR3 DNA is TGTGCCAGCAGCCAACAGGTTGGGATGGAGCAGTACTTC.

The chain has TRBV7-2 and TRBJ2-5, with TRBD1 matching over 7 bases. The length of the CDR3 is 16 residues. J gave up 2 bases and V 5 bases, and 11 bases lay outside the gene matches. Germline V gene data show CDR1 as SGHTA and CDR2 as FQGNSA. The CDR3 DNA reads as TGTGCCAGCAGCCCCCAAACTGCAGGGGGTCAAGAGACCCAGTACTTC. Translating it yields CASSPQTAGGQETQYF.

J is TRBJ1-2 and V is TRBV4-2, with no clear D. The V and J ends lost 1 base and 4 bases respectively, with 22 bases between them. CDR1 and CDR2 (germline): LGHNA, YNFKEQ. This CDR3 spans 18 amino acids. The CDR3 DNA is TGTGCCAGCAGCCAAGTAGGTGCTGTTGACGGTGGTGGCTATGGCTACACCTTC. Its translation is CASSQVGAVDGGGYGYTF.

The rearrangement links TRBV5-1 to TRBJ2-6; D gene unclear. The CDR3 runs to 12 residues. The V end was cut by 2 bases, the J end by 4 bases, with 1 base between. The germline V gene encodes CDR1 SGHRS and CDR2 YFSETQ. This CDR3 reads CASSLGANVLTF. CDR3 DNA: TGCGCCAGCAGCTTAGGGGCCAACGTCCTGACTTTC.

V and J are TRBV11-2 and TRBJ2-5; the D is unclear. CDR3 length equals 15 residues. Trimming shortened V by 0 bases and J by 3 bases, and 11 bases separated the two germline ends. CDR1 and CDR2 from the germline V gene are SGHAT and FQNNGV. CDR3 amino acids: CASSLEARRKETQYF. CDR3 nucleotides: TGTGCCAGCAGCTTAGAAGCCAGGCGAAAAGAGACCCAGTACTTC.

The gene calls are TRBV4-3 and TRBJ1-5; TRBD1 matches 8 bases. CDR3 size: 15 residues. V was pared by 3 bases and J by 4 bases, with 5 bases of the junction left unmatched. CDR1 LGHNA and CDR2 YSLEER come from the germline V gene. This chain's CDR3 is CASSHGQGRNQPQHF. The CDR3 DNA reads TGCGCCAGCAGCCATGGACAGGGTCGGAATCAGCCCCAGCATTTT.